This T cell receptor beta chain was obtained from a study of blood T cell repertoires in COVID-19. At the level of the study: Nucleic acid was either cDNA or gDNA, and it came from T cells, B-cell-depleted T cells, or PBMCs.

Ages ranged from about 18 to 89 years, with residence in approximately 23 US areas. The authors' processing: Estimated nucleated cell counts came from reference gene primer amplification. Generated by immunoSEQ multiplex PCR, the TCRdb table keeps only in-frame clones and is missing some. That table supplies the V and J calls and clone size; D and trimming were determined from the DNA. This sample has 450,000 to 500,000 clones; around 90% occur once, and the top ten carry about 0.65%. The sequence was collected from a woman between 18 and 30 years old who had recovered from COVID-19. The sequenced sample consisted of PBMCs or T cells enriched from blood (not recorded which).

This CDR3 is CASTLRPGDTGELFF. The CDR3 DNA reads TGTGCCAGCACCCTACGCCCAGGGGACACCGGGGAGCTGTTTTTT. This chain joins TRBV9 and TRBJ2-2; tentatively, D is TRBD1 (6 bases). CDR3 length equals 15 residues. The V and J ends lost 6 bases and 3 bases respectively, with 15 bases between them. Germline V gene lookup returns CDR1 SGDLS and CDR2 YYNGEE.